This TCR beta chain was recovered during a study of identical twins. Study-wide results and caveats: For cord blood, abundant beta clonotypes had fewer insertions, unlike memory repertoires, which showed none. Recombination models fit unrelated individuals' TCR alpha sharing but underestimated twins'.

Only healthy Caucasians were enrolled as donors. This clonotype was seen repeatedly, ten times or more. The antigen is not known. V gave up 9 bases and J gave up 2 bases, with 14 bases separating them. Germline CDR1 is SEHNR and CDR2 is FQNEAQ (reference sequence). This CDR3 is built from 14 residues. Unique molecular identifiers were in the cDNA, with template-switch universal primer binding. MiXCR was run by TCRdb on the 5' RACE reads, yielding one entry per CDR3 protein. The repertoire holds fewer than 650,000 distinct CDR3 sequences, around 7.5% seen once, with 1.5% to 2% in the top ten. The same data also contributed to another study, on yellow fever vaccine responses in identical twins.

This receptor was taken from a woman between 18 and 29 years old in good health. The material sequenced was PBMCs. V usage is TRBV7-9 and J usage is TRBJ2-1, with D perhaps TRBD1 (5 bases). The CDR3 spells CAREGVPPYNEQFF. The CDR3 region has the DNA TGTGCCAGGGAAGGGGTCCCTCCCTACAATGAGCAGTTCTTC.